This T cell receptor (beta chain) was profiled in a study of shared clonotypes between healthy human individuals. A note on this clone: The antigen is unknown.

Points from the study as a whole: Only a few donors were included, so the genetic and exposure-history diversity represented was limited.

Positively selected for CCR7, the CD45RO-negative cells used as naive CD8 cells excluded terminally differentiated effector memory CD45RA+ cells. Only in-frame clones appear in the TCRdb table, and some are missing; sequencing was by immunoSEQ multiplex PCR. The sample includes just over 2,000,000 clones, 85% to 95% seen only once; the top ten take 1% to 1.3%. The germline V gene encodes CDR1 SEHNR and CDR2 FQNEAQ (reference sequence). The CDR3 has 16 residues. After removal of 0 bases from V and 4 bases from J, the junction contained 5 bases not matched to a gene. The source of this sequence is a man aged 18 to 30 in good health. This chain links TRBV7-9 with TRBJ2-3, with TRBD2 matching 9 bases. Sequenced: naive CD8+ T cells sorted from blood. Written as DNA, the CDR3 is TGTGCCAGCAGCTTAGCGGCGGGAGGGCCCTCAGATACGCAGTATTTT. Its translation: CASSLAAGGPSDTQYF.